Sequencing of this TCR beta chain was carried out in a study of blood T cell repertoires in COVID-19. Study details: In each case, the material was cDNA or gDNA derived from T cells, B-cell-depleted T cells, or PBMCs.

Participants were placed into cohorts based on the clinical history they reported. V was clipped by 2 bases and J by 6 bases, with 17 bases between them. Germline V lookup: CDR1 SGHRS, CDR2 YFSETQ. The CDR3 loop spans 15 amino acids. In the source study's methods: Using reference gene primer amplification, nucleated cell counts were estimated. Produced via immunoSEQ multiplex PCR; TCRdb's table is partial and in-frame only. The V and J calls and clone size are taken from that table; D and trimming were inferred from the DNA. The sample has some 140,000 clones, around four fifths seen once. The TCR sequence derives from a man aged 25 to 40 who had recovered from COVID-19. Source material: PBMCs or T cells enriched from blood (not recorded which). The chain employs TRBV5-1 and TRBJ1-2; a weak D match, TRBD1 (6 bases). CDR3 amino acids: CASSFDRSKANGYTF. The CDR3 DNA follows: TGCGCCAGCAGCTTTGACAGGTCAAAGGCTAATGGCTACACCTTC. Using reference TRBV5-1 and TRBJ1-2 for the parts outside the CDR3, the full variable domain is KAGVTQTPRYLIKTRGQQVTLSCSPISGHRSVSWYQQTPGQGLQFLFEYFSETQRNKGNFPGRFSGRQFSNSRSEMNVSTLELGDSALYLCASSFDRSKANGYTFGSGTRLTVV.